The next 7 T cell receptor beta chains were all read from a single sample in a study of blood T cell repertoires in COVID-19. Profiled with immunoSEQ multiplex PCR; TCRdb holds only in-frame clones, not every one. Counted here are about 300,000 clones, 70% to 90% occurring once; the ten biggest clones make up around 6.6%. Sequenced sample: peripheral blood. All receptors derive from a man between 18 and 29 years old who had recovered from COVID-19.

The CDR3 here is CASSHTRWEGYF. In DNA form, the CDR3 reads TGTGCCAGCAGTCACACGCGGTGGGAGGGGTACTTC. The chain links TRBV12-3 or TRBV12-4 to TRBJ2-7, with 7 bases lining up with TRBD2. J gave up 12 bases and V 5 bases, and 10 bases lay outside the gene matches. The CDR3 contains 12 residues.

This rearrangement joins TRBV4-3 to TRBJ1-4; D call uncertain. The V and J ends lost 3 bases and 2 bases respectively, with 25 bases between them. This CDR3 is 20 amino acids long. Germline values: CDR1 LGHNA, CDR2 YSLEER. The CDR3 region is CASSHASNPKELATNEKLFF. The CDR3 nucleotides read TGCGCCAGCAGCCATGCAAGTAACCCGAAGGAATTAGCTACTAATGAAAAACTGTTTTTT.

The rearrangement uses TRBV6-2 or TRBV6-3 and TRBJ1-6; D call uncertain. Per the germline V gene, CDR1 is MNHEY and CDR2 is SVGEGT. The length of the CDR3 is 12 residues. Trimming pared 2 bases from V and 17 bases from J, leaving 13 bases between. CDR3 coding DNA: TGTGCCAGCAGTTACATGGATAGCTTCTTCCACTTT. Its translation: CASSYMDSFFHF.

The chain uses TRBV7-9 and TRBJ1-4; perhaps TRBD1 as D (5 bases). The germline V and J ends were trimmed by 5 bases and 8 bases, with 15 bases remaining between them. Germline loops: CDR1 SEHNR, CDR2 FQNEAQ (reference sequence). This CDR3 is 14 amino acids long. CDR3 coding DNA: TGTGCCAGCAGCCCAAGGCAGGGCGTGGAAAAACTGTTTTTT. Its protein is CASSPRQGVEKLFF.

V usage is TRBV7-8 and J usage is TRBJ2-2, with 8 bases identical to TRBD2. The CDR3 sequence is 17 residues long. Germline V gives CDR1 SGHVS, CDR2 FQNEAQ. Trimming removed 3 bases from V and 7 bases from J; junction bases left unmatched: 13. CDR3 residues: CASSFPLAGQKNGELFF. CDR3 in DNA: TGTGCCAGCAGCTTTCCCTTAGCGGGGCAAAAGAACGGGGAGCTGTTTTTT.

The V call is TRBV9, the J call TRBJ1-2; TRBD1 matches 9 bases. The CDR3 has 16 amino acids. Germline V gene sequence: CDR1 SGDLS, CDR2 YYNGEE. The V segment lost 4 bases and the J segment 8 bases; nucleotides outside the gene matches: 15. The CDR3 sequence is CASSHSLGTGSRGYTF. The CDR3 coding sequence is TGTGCCAGCAGCCATAGTCTCGGGACAGGGTCGAGGGGCTACACCTTC.

The chain has TRBV30 and TRBJ1-1, with D tentatively TRBD1 (5 bases). V was cut by 4 bases and J by 4 bases, with 10 bases left in between. The CDR3 is 12 residues long. Germline V gene lookup returns CDR1 GTSNPN and CDR2 SVGIG (reference sequence). DNA for the CDR3: TGTGCCTGGAACGGGGGGGGCACTGAAGCTTTCTTT. Translation: CAWNGGGTEAFF.